The sequence of this T cell receptor beta chain was determined in a study of blood T cell repertoires in COVID-19. As for the study in general: The United States, Italy and Spain supplied acute and convalescent COVID-19 samples. T cells, B-cell-depleted T cells, or PBMCs supplied cDNA or gDNA.

Libraries were prepared by immunoSEQ multiplex PCR; TCRdb keeps only in-frame clonotypes and omits some of them. The sample includes approximately 240,000 clones, about 86% of them seen just once. The clonotype comes from a woman between 40 and 55 years old with acute COVID-19. The material sequenced was PBMCs or T cells enriched from blood (not recorded which).

DNA for the CDR3: TGCGCCAGCAGCCGGGACAGAGCTAACTATGGCTACACCTTC. This sequence encodes CASSRDRANYGYTF. The chain links TRBV4-3 to TRBJ1-2; 7 nucleotides line up with TRBD1. The CDR3 loop spans 14 amino acids. The trim removed 4 bases at V and 0 bases at J, leaving 2 bases unmatched. Germline loops: CDR1 LGHNA, CDR2 YSLEER.